This TCR beta chain came from a study of naive CD8 T cells in extremely preterm neonates (dated by TCRdb to 2016 to 2017). General notes on the study: Sorted naive CD8+ T cells from four age groups (extremely preterm neonates, term neonates, young children and adults) were used in the study to compare TCRbeta CDR3 repertoires.

Trimming takes 3 bases from V and 3 bases from J, and the germline ends sit 5 bases apart. The cysteine opens and the phenylalanine closes a CDR3 of 12 amino acids. Of the read, only the CDR3 DNA is kept; its 36 bases are in frame from base 1. Per the germline V gene (reference sequence), LNHNV is the CDR1 and YYDKDF is the CDR2. Term cord blood was obtained from 4 to 6 elective full-term cesarean deliveries at roughly 36-41 weeks of gestation, without labor or rupture of membranes. The study left out pregnancies involving fetal demise, active maternal HSV infection or known maternal HIV infection. A FACSAria III cell sorter was used to sort live, Annexin V-negative naive CD8+ T cells (CD3+CD8+CD45RA+CCR7+). Per sample, between roughly 19,000 and 100,000 naive CD8+ T cells were obtained by sorting. Mixed venous-arterial cord blood was collected with preassembled standardized sampling kits. Cord blood was held at room temperature, and processing was completed within 4 hours of collection. Mononuclear cells were isolated from diluted blood by Ficoll-Paque density gradient centrifugation. Before sorting, mononuclear cells were cryopreserved in around 10% DMSO plus 90% FBS and kept long term at -150 degrees C. After thawing, the cells were stained with Annexin V and with antibodies against CD3, CD8, CCR7 and CD45RA. Genomic DNA was extracted from snap-frozen sorted cell pellets with the DNeasy Blood and Tissue Kit.

The paper's findings and limits, for the study overall: To track T cell development within individuals, the authors urged prospective longitudinal studies of preterm and term neonates. A small sample size and variable productive template counts among preterm samples were noted by the authors as limitations. Preterm neonates shared more CDR3 nucleotide sequences (around 2.5%) than term neonates (roughly 0.4%), young children (0.03%) and adults (0.01%). Preterm CDR3s were shorter, with fewer N additions and less junctional trimming, and were closer to germline than those of older groups. Significantly lower iChao1 richness than in all other age groups (p < 0.05) and an even clone distribution were observed in preterm neonates, indicating a less rich repertoire.

About this clone: Its antigen is currently not known. The record has no base qualities; no much larger clone is one base away.

A two-step, bias-controlled multiplex PCR was used to amplify TCRbeta CDR3 regions from genomic DNA. The multiplex PCR included primers specific for each TRBV and TRBJ gene segment. TCRbeta repertoire data were generated with the immunoSEQ Assay. In the authors' own workflow: To merge closely related sequences, reads went through filtering and clustering using a relative-frequency ratio and a modified nearest-neighbor algorithm. IMGT annotation was followed for the assignment of V, D and J genes to CDR3 sequences. Template counts were corrected for PCR amplification bias and quantified by comparison with synthetic TCR CDR3 analog sequences. Only unique productive sequences, that is, in-frame CDR3 sequences lacking stop codons, were included in the analyses. The immunoSEQ Analyzer software was used to compute clonality, defined as 1 minus Pielou's evenness, and iChao1 richness. JMP was used for statistical testing, with Student's t-test or a non-parametric test applied depending on Shapiro-Wilk normality results. TCRdb limited this immuneACCESS table to in-frame rearrangements with V and J called. A share of clones is missing; checked studies link under half to unresolved V genes, and the rest is unexplained. V and J calls and clone size are given by that table; D and trimming were obtained from the DNA. This sample is represented by 8,000 or so clones; just under 98% of them were singletons. Of the sample, about 0.34% falls within the top ten clones.

In this chain, TRBV15 is recombined with TRBJ2-5; tentative D gene TRBD2, with 5 bases matching. The source material was naive CD8+ T cells from cord blood. This sequence originates from a newborn in good health. The CDR3 amino acid sequence is: CATSSGEETQYF. DNA sequence: TGTGCCACCAGCAGCGGGGAAGAGACCCAGTACTTC.